This is a list of T cell receptor beta chains from one sample in a study of early stage breast cancer tumors. TCRdb's copy holds only in-frame clones and misses some; the assay was immunoSEQ multiplex PCR. The sample lists about 28,000 clones; 60% to 80% were seen once. The sequencing input was blood. The receptor set was obtained from a person aged 40 to 50 with breast cancer. Each CDR3 is given with its conserved first and last residue. Each record gives: D gene, V gene, J gene, clone size, CDR3 length, CDR3 protein, CDR3 DNA. D genes are given only for firm matches. A row's size may be missing; if present it is once, few, many or a size class.

d_call: TRBD1; v_call: TRBV30; j_call: TRBJ2-2; clone_size: few; cdr3_length: 13; cdr3_aa: CAWQTGETGELFF; cdr3_nt: TGTGCCTGGCAGACAGGGGAAACCGGGGAGCTGTTTTTT
d_call: TRBD2; v_call: TRBV4-3; j_call: TRBJ2-3; clone_size: once; cdr3_length: 16; cdr3_aa: CASSQDLAGGPDTQYF; cdr3_nt: TGCGCCAGCAGCCAAGATTTAGCGGGAGGGCCAGATACGCAGTATTTT
d_call: TRBD1; v_call: TRBV4-2; j_call: TRBJ2-4; clone_size: .; cdr3_length: 16; cdr3_aa: CASSLDRVLGKNIQYF; cdr3_nt: TGTGCCAGCAGCCTGGACAGGGTCTTAGGCAAAAACATTCAGTACTTC
d_call: .; v_call: TRBV29-1; j_call: TRBJ2-5; clone_size: few; cdr3_length: 12; cdr3_aa: CSVVSGEETQYF; cdr3_nt: TGCAGCGTTGTGTCAGGGGAAGAGACCCAGTACTTC
d_call: TRBD1; v_call: TRBV14; j_call: TRBJ2-7; clone_size: few; cdr3_length: 17; cdr3_aa: CASSQVITTRRQGVQYF; cdr3_nt: TGTGCCAGCAGCCAAGTCATAACCACCAGGAGACAGGGCGTTCAGTACTTC
d_call: .; v_call: TRBV19; j_call: TRBJ2-1; clone_size: .; cdr3_length: 16; cdr3_aa: CASSIQDGQVYNEQFF; cdr3_nt: TGTGCCAGTAGTATTCAAGACGGCCAAGTCTACAATGAGCAGTTCTTC
d_call: TRBD1; v_call: TRBV28; j_call: TRBJ1-1; clone_size: .; cdr3_length: 13; cdr3_aa: CASSSGQGAEAFF; cdr3_nt: TGTGCCAGCAGTTCAGGACAGGGGGCTGAAGCTTTCTTT
d_call: .; v_call: TRBV19; j_call: TRBJ1-3; clone_size: .; cdr3_length: 18; cdr3_aa: CASSKGGSAGISGNTIYF; cdr3_nt: TGTGCCAGTAGTAAGGGGGGGTCAGCCGGTATCTCTGGAAACACCATATATTTT
d_call: .; v_call: TRBV11-1; j_call: TRBJ2-1; clone_size: .; cdr3_length: 16; cdr3_aa: CASSIGRGQSYNEQFF; cdr3_nt: TGTGCCAGCAGCATCGGTCGAGGACAGTCCTACAATGAGCAGTTCTTC
d_call: .; v_call: TRBV4-3; j_call: TRBJ1-3; clone_size: .; cdr3_length: 16; cdr3_aa: CASSQAGGISGNTIYF; cdr3_nt: TGCGCCAGCAGCCAAGCGGGGGGCATTTCGGGAAACACCATATATTTT